A single sample is the source of the 23 T cell receptor beta chains below, sequenced in a study of T cells after yellow fever vaccination. TCRdb recomputed calls from the 5' RACE reads with MiXCR, one row per CDR3 protein. Of roughly 320,000 distinct CDR3 sequences detected, around 11% appear once; the ten largest clones hold approximately 3%. The sample in question was CD4+ T cells sorted from PBMCs, obtained 45 days after the yellow fever booster vaccination. Receptor source: a man aged 18 to 35 who received the YFV17D yellow fever vaccine.

Regarding this clonotype: Mismatch with germline at one junction end may stem from a read error. The chain employs TRBV24-1 and TRBJ2-7; D is undetermined. The CDR3 runs 12 residues. In germline, CDR1 is KGHDR, CDR2 SFDVKD. The CDR3 DNA follows: TGTGCCACCAGTGATTTGGACGGTCTATGCGACTTC. Translation gives CATSDLDGLCDF.

In its sample, this clonotype was seen a few times. The rearrangement joins TRBV5-1 to TRBJ2-3; D ambiguous. Deletions cut 5 bases from V and 6 bases from J, with 7 bases between. CDR1 and CDR2 (germline): SGHRS, YFSETQ. The CDR3 length is 11 residues. As DNA, the CDR3 is TGCGCCAGCAGATTAGAGGATACGCAGTATTTT. Translated, it gives CASRLEDTQYF.

This clonotype has just a few counts. V and J are TRBV6-2 or TRBV6-3 and TRBJ2-7; D gene ambiguous. The V gene lost 6 bases and the J gene lost 0 bases, with 9 bases spanning the gap. CDR3 length: 13 amino acids. Germline CDR1 MNHEY, CDR2 SVGEGT. The CDR3 region has the DNA TGTGCCAGCAGCTTACGGAGCTCCTACGAGCAGTACTTC. Encoded protein: CASSLRSSYEQYF.

This clonotype turned up a few times. The rearrangement links TRBV2 to TRBJ2-5, with 10 bases that match TRBD2. This CDR3 is built from 14 residues. Per the germline V gene, CDR1 is SNHLY and CDR2 is FYNNEI. V shed 11 bases and J 0 bases; nucleotides not matched to a gene: 6. The CDR3 DNA is TGTGCCGGCCAAGCGGGGGGGTACCAAGAGACCCAGTACTTC. Translating gives CAGQAGGYQETQYF.

The chain employs TRBV5-1 and TRBJ2-3; D is undetermined. V lost 3 bases to trimming and J lost 4 bases, with 6 bases between them. This CDR3 is built from 12 residues. Germline V gene sequence: CDR1 SGHRS, CDR2 YFSETQ. The DNA for the CDR3 is TGCGCCAGCAGCTCCCCGGCAGATACGCAGTATTTT. This encodes CASSSPADTQYF.

The gene calls are TRBV7-3 and TRBJ2-5, with 14 bases lining up with TRBD2. Germline CDR1 is SGHTA and CDR2 is FQGTGA. The V segment lost 4 bases and the J segment 4 bases; nucleotides outside the gene matches: 8. The CDR3 is made up of 17 amino acids. CDR3 region: CASSYGLAGGWGETQYF. Written as DNA, the CDR3 is TGTGCCAGCAGCTACGGACTAGCGGGGGGCTGGGGAGAGACCCAGTACTTC. The full variable domain, rest sourced from reference TRBV7-3 and TRBJ2-5, is GAGVSQTPSNKVTEKGKYVELRCDPISGHTALYWYRQSLGQGPEFLIYFQGTGAADDSGLPNDRFFAVRPEGSVSTLKIQRTERGDSAVYLCASSYGLAGGWGETQYFGPGTRLLVL.

The chain combines TRBV7-2 with TRBJ2-5, with D hard to call. The V and J ends lost 2 bases and 1 base respectively, with 8 bases between them. Germline CDR1 reads SGHTA; CDR2 reads FQGNSA. The CDR3 contains 14 residues. The CDR3 reads CASSLLGIQETQYF. CDR3 nucleotides: TGTGCCAGCAGCTTATTGGGGATCCAAGAGACCCAGTACTTC.

This clonotype showed up many times. J is TRBJ2-5 and V is TRBV4-1; 13 bases agree with TRBD2. CDR1 is MGHRA, CDR2 YSYEKL, per germline. This CDR3 has 16 amino acids. V lost 4 bases and J lost 2; bases outside the gene matches: 4. The CDR3 coding sequence is TGCGCCAGCAGCCTGAGGACTAGCGGGGGTCAAGAGACCCAGTACTTC. Protein sequence: CASSLRTSGGQETQYF.

V usage is TRBV6-5 and J usage is TRBJ2-3; no reliable D call. From germline, CDR1 is MNHEY and CDR2 SVGAGI. The germline V and J ends were trimmed by 2 bases and 4 bases, with 7 bases remaining between them. CDR3 length: 13 amino acids. The CDR3 nucleotides read TGTGCCAGCAGTTACGGGGAACCAGATACGCAGTATTTT. This gives the protein CASSYGEPDTQYF.

This chain links TRBV5-1 with TRBJ1-2, with 12 bases aligning to TRBD1. CDR1 SGHRS and CDR2 YFSETQ come from the germline V gene. With 4 bases clipped from V and 6 bases from J, the junction kept 13 bases outside the gene matches. This CDR3 comprises 17 residues. The CDR3 sequence: CASSLRRDRGRGNGYTF. The CDR3 DNA reads TGCGCCAGCAGCCTACGTAGGGACAGGGGGCGAGGTAATGGCTACACCTTC.

This clonotype was detected only a few times. The gene calls are TRBV20-1 and TRBJ1-5; 8 positions agree with TRBD1. The junction had 6 bases not matched to a gene; V was cut back by 5 bases and J by 0 bases. Germline loops: CDR1 DFQATT, CDR2 SNEGSKA (reference sequence). This CDR3 comprises 15 residues. Written as DNA, the CDR3 is TGCAGTGCTTATATCAGGGGGCTTAGCAATCAGCCCCAGCATTTT. This codes for CSAYIRGLSNQPQHF.

This clonotype was picked up a small number of times. The chain recombines TRBV29-1 with TRBJ2-5, with 7 bases lining up with TRBD2. J lost 4 bases, V lost 1 base, and 3 bases had no gene match. This CDR3 contains 13 residues. In germline, CDR1 is SQVTM, CDR2 ANQGSEA. For the CDR3, the DNA is TGCAGCGTTGAAGCTGGGAGGGGAGAGACCCAGTACTTC. Translating it yields CSVEAGRGETQYF.

This clonotype was detected only a few times. The J gene is TRBJ2-6, the V gene TRBV12-3 or TRBV12-4; D gene unclear. Trimming pared 6 bases from V and 1 base from J, leaving 10 bases between. This CDR3 comprises 15 residues. Here the CDR3 reads CASRRTGSGANVLTF. CDR3 bases: TGTGCCAGCAGACGTACCGGTTCTGGGGCCAACGTCCTGACTTTC.

This clonotype was seen a few times. V is TRBV12-5 and J is TRBJ1-1; D is ambiguous. CDR3 length: 16 residues. V lost 0 bases and J 5 bases, leaving 16 bases between the germline ends. CDR1 is LGHNT, CDR2 FRNRAP, per germline. The CDR3 DNA reads as TGTGCTAGTGGTTTGGTACGTTTCAGTATGGGGACTGAAGCTTTCTTT. Protein: CASGLVRFSMGTEAFF. Filled out from reference TRBV12-5 and TRBJ1-1, the complete variable domain reads DARVTQTPRHKVTEMGQEVTMRCQPILGHNTVFWYRQTMMQGLELLAYFRNRAPLDDSGMPKDRFSAEMPDATLATLKIQPSEPRDSAVYFCASGLVRFSMGTEAFFGQGTRLTVV.

This chain's CDR3 is CASSLVGQGNSPLHF. As DNA, the CDR3 is TGTGCCAGCAGCTTAGTGGGACAGGGTAATTCACCCCTCCACTTT. The rearrangement uses TRBV7-2 and TRBJ1-6; 9 bases are shared with TRBD1. The CDR3 covers 15 residues. With V trimmed by 1 base and J by 6 bases, 1 base remained unmatched. Germline V gene lookup returns CDR1 SGHTA and CDR2 FQGNSA.

This chain joins TRBV20-1 and TRBJ2-4; 9 bases fit TRBD2. Germline CDR1 and CDR2: DFQATT and SNEGSKA (reference sequence). The junction had 19 bases not matched to a gene; V was cut back by 5 bases and J by 8 bases. The CDR3 length is 17 residues. The CDR3, as DNA: TGCAGTGCTCACCGTAGCGGGGGAGGATCTCCGGGGGACATTCAGTACTTC. It specifies CSAHRSGGGSPGDIQYF.

V gene TRBV5-1 combines with J gene TRBJ2-7; 7 bases align to TRBD1. The CDR3 has 15 residues. Unmatched junction bases numbered 8, after V lost 0 bases and J lost 5 bases. CDR1 and CDR2 from the germline V gene are SGHRS and YFSETQ. In nucleotides, the CDR3 is TGCGCCAGCAGCTTGGAGGGCAGGGGGATGGACGAGCAGTACGTC. The encoded protein is CASSLEGRGMDEQYV.

The V call is TRBV20-1, the J call TRBJ2-5; the match to TRBD2 covers 9 bases. Germline loops: CDR1 DFQATT, CDR2 SNEGSKA (reference sequence). The V gene end was trimmed by 0 bases and the J gene end by 1 base; junction bases not matched to a gene: 6. CDR3 length: 16 residues. The CDR3 loop reads CSARDLVAGVQETQYF. The CDR3 coding sequence is TGCAGTGCTAGAGATTTGGTAGCGGGGGTCCAAGAGACCCAGTACTTC.

The V gene is TRBV6-6, the J gene TRBJ2-1, with a possible D match to TRBD2 (7 bases). CDR1 and CDR2 (germline): MNHNY, SVGAGI (reference sequence). The ends were cut back, 8 bases at V and 7 bases at J, with 21 bases in the middle. The CDR3 totals 15 residues. CDR3 sequence (DNA): TGTGCCAGCCTAAATTTCGGGGGGCTGAGAAATGAGCAGTTCTTC. It specifies CASLNFGGLRNEQFF.

Notes on this clonotype: At one of its ends the junction is not consistent with the germline gene, which may arise from a read error. V is TRBV6-5 and J is TRBJ1-6; D is uncertain. Germline V lookup: CDR1 MNHEY, CDR2 SVGAGI. This CDR3 region has 16 residues. CDR3 sequence: CASSYLRELRNSPLLF. The DNA of the CDR3 is TGTGCCAGCAGTTACCTTCGTGAGTTGAGGAACTCACCCCTCCTCTTT.

This clonotype appeared a single time. This sequence joins TRBV18 and TRBJ1-3; a weak D match, TRBD1 (6 bases). CDR1 and CDR2 from the germline V gene are KGHSH and LQKENI. The V gene lost 3 bases and the J gene lost 4 bases, with 13 bases spanning the gap. The CDR3 has 15 amino acids. CDR3 coding DNA: TGTGCCAGCTCACCGCGCGGGGGCTCGGGAAACACCATATATTTT. Amino acid sequence: CASSPRGGSGNTIYF.

The chain links TRBV18 to TRBJ2-7, with a tentative D call TRBD1 (6 bases). CDR1 and CDR2 (germline): KGHSH, LQKENI. CDR3 length: 14 residues. Trimming shortened V by 0 bases and J by 7 bases, and 13 bases separated the two germline ends. The CDR3 loop reads CASSPPQGIQEQYF. The CDR3 coding sequence is TGTGCCAGCTCACCACCCCAGGGGATTCAAGAGCAGTACTTC.

This chain uses TRBV20-1 with TRBJ1-2, with a tentative D call TRBD1 (5 bases). Trimming removed 5 bases at V and 2 bases at J, with 12 bases between. The CDR3 loop spans 13 amino acids. In germline, CDR1 is DFQATT, CDR2 SNEGSKA (reference sequence). The CDR3 nucleotides read TGCAGTGCTGAGGGGTACGTCAACTATGGCTACACCTTC. Its translation is CSAEGYVNYGYTF.